This T cell receptor beta chain was captured in a study of T cell responses to AZD1222 COVID-19 vaccine. Generated by immunoSEQ multiplex PCR, the TCRdb table keeps only in-frame clones and is missing some. The sample records about 140,000 clones, around nine tenths being singletons. Trimming took 3 bases from V and 1 from J, leaving 16 bases between them. Germline values: CDR1 MNHNS, CDR2 SASEGT. There are 17 residues in the CDR3. The chain carries TRBV6-1 and TRBJ2-4; D possibly uses TRBD1 or TRBD2 (5 bases each). This receptor was taken from an adult in good health. The specimen was peripheral blood, collected on day 0 of AZD1222 vaccination. The CDR3 region is CASSDRGDHGAKNIQYF. In nucleotides, the CDR3 is TGTGCCAGCAGTGATAGAGGGGACCATGGGGCCAAAAACATTCAGTACTTC.